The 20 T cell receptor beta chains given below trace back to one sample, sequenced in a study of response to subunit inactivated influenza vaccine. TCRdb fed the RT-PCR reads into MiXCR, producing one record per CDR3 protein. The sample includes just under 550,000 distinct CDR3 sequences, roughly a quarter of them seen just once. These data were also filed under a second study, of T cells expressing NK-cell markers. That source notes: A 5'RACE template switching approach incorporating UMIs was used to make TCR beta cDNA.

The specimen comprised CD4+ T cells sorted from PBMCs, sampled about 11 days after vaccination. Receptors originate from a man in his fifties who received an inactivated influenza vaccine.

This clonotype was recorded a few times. DNA of the CDR3: TGTGCCTGGAGTGTAAGAGGCACTGAAGCTTTCTTT. Its protein product is CAWSVRGTEAFF. V and J are TRBV30 and TRBJ1-1; D is unresolved. The CDR3 totals 12 residues. The V and J ends lost 0 bases and 4 bases respectively, with 6 bases between them. Germline CDR1 GTSNPN, CDR2 SVGIG (reference sequence). The full variable domain, rest sourced from reference TRBV30 and TRBJ1-1, is SQTIHQWPATLVQPVGSPLSLECTVEGTSNPNLYWYRQAAGRGLQLLFYSVGIGQISSEVPQNLSASRPQDRQFILSSKKLLLSDSGFYLCAWSVRGTEAFFGQGTRLTVV.

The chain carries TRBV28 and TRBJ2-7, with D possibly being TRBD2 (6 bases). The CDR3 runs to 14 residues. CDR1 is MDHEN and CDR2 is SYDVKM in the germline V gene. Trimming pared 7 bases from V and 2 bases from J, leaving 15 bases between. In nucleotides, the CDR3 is TGTGCCAGCAAAATGGGCGGGGATACCTACGAGCAGTACTTC. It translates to CASKMGGDTYEQYF.

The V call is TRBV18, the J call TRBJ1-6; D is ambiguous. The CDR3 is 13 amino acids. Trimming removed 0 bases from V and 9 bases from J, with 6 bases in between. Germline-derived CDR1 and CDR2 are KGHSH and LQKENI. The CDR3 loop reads CASSPPGGSPLHF. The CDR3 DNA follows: TGTGCCAGCTCACCACCGGGCGGTTCACCCCTCCACTTT. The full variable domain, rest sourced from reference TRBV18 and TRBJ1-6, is NAGVMQNPRHLVRRRGQEARLRCSPMKGHSHVYWYRQLPEEGLKFMVYLQKENIIDESGMPKERFSAEFPKEGPSILRIQQVVRGDSAAYFCASSPPGGSPLHFGNGTRLTVT.

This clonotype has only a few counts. CDR3 DNA: TGTGCCAGCAGCGTAGAGCCGGCTAGCAATCAGCCCCAGCATTTT. Translated, it gives CASSVEPASNQPQHF. This chain uses TRBV9 with TRBJ1-5; D gene ambiguous. The germline gives CDR1 SGDLS, CDR2 YYNGEE. The V gene lost 0 bases and the J gene lost 0 bases, with 7 bases spanning the gap. The CDR3 consists of 15 residues.

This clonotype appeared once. CDR3 bases: TGCAGTGCGCACCATAGCGGGAACTCCTACGAGCAGTACTTC. Its translation: CSAHHSGNSYEQYF. The chain links TRBV20-1 to TRBJ2-7, with 8 bases fitting TRBD2. CDR1 is DFQATT and CDR2 is SNEGSKA in the germline V gene (reference sequence). This CDR3 has 14 amino acids. Trimming cost V 6 bases and J 0 bases; bases outside gene matches: 7.

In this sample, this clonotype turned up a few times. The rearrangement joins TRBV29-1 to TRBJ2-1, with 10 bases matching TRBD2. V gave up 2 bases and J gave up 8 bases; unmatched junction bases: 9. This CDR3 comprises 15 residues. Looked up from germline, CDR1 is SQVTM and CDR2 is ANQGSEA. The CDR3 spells CSVESASGSLYEQFF. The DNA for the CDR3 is TGCAGCGTTGAATCCGCTAGCGGGAGTCTCTATGAGCAGTTCTTC.

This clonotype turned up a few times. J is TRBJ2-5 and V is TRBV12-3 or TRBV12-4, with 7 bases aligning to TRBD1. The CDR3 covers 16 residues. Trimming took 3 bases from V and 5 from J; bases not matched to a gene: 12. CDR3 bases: TGTGCCAGCAGTTTCCGGACAGGAAATTTCTTGGAGACCCAGTACTTC. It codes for CASSFRTGNFLETQYF.

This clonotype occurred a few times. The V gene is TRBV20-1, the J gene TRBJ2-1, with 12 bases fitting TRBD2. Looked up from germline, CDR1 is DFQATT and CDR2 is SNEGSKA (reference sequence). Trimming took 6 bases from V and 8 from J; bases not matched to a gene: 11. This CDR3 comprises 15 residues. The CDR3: CSAPTSGGLGYEQFF. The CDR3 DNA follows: TGCAGTGCCCCGACTAGCGGGGGCTTAGGGTATGAGCAGTTCTTC.

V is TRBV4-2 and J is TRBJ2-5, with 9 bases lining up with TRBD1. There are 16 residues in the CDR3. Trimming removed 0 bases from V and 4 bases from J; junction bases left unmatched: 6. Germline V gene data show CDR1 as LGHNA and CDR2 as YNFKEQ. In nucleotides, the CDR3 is TGTGCCAGCAGCCAAGAGTATCGGACAGGGGCAGAGACCCAGTACTTC. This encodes CASSQEYRTGAETQYF.

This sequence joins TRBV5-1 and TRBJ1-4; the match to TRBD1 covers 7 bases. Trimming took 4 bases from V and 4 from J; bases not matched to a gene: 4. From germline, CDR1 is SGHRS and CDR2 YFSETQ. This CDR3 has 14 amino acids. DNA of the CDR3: TGCGCCAGCAGCACGGGACAGCTTAATGAAAAACTGTTTTTT. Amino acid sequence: CASSTGQLNEKLFF.

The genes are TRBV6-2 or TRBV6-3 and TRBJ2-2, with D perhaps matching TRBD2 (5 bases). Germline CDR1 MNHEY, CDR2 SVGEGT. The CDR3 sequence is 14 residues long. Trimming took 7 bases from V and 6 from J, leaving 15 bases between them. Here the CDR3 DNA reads TGTGCCAGCACAACAGCGGTTCGGGCCGGGGAGCTGTTTTTT. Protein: CASTTAVRAGELFF.

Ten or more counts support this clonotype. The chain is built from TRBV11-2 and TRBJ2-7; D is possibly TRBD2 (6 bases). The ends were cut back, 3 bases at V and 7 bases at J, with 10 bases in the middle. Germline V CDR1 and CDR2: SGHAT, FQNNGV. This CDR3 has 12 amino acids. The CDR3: CASSFGAGEQYF. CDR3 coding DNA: TGTGCCAGCAGCTTCGGGGCGGGAGAGCAGTACTTC.

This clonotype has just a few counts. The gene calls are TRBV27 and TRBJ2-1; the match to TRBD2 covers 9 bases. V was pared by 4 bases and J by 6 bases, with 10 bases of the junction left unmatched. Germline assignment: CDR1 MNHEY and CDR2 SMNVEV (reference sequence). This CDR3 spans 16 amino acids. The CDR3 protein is CASSSLSGSSINEQFF. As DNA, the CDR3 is TGTGCCAGCAGTTCCCTTAGCGGGAGTAGCATCAATGAGCAGTTCTTC.

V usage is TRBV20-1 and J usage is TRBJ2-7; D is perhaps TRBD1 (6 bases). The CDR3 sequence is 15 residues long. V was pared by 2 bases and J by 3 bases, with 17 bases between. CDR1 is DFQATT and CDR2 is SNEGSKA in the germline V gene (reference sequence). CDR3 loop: CSARNLAGALYEQYF. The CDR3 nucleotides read TGCAGTGCTAGAAATTTGGCAGGGGCGCTCTACGAGCAGTACTTC.

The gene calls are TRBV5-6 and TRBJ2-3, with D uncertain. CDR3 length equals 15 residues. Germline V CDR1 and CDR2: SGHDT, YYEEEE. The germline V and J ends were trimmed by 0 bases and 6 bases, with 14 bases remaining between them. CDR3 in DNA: TGTGCCAGCAGCTTGGGCCACCTCAGGAGTGATACGCAGTATTTT. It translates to CASSLGHLRSDTQYF.

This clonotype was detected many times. In nucleotides, the CDR3 is TGTGCCAGCAGCTTGGTTGTGAACACTGAAGCTTTCTTT. It is translated as CASSLVVNTEAFF. The chain is built from TRBV5-6 and TRBJ1-1; D uncertain. The CDR3 spans 13 residues. V was cut by 0 bases and J by 0 bases, with 3 bases left in between. The germline V gene has CDR1 SGHDT and CDR2 YYEEEE.

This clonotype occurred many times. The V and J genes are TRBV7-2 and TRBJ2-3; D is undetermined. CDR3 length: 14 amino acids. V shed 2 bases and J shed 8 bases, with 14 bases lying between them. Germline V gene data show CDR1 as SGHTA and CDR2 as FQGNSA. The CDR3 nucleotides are TGTGCCAGCAGCTTATCCCGCCCTGAAGGTACGCAGTATTTT. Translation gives CASSLSRPEGTQYF.

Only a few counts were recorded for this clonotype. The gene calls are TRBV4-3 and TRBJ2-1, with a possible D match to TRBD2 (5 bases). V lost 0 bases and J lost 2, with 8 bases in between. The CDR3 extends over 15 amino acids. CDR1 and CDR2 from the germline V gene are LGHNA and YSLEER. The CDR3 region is CASSQERAPYNEQFF. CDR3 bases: TGCGCCAGCAGCCAAGAGAGGGCACCCTACAATGAGCAGTTCTTC.

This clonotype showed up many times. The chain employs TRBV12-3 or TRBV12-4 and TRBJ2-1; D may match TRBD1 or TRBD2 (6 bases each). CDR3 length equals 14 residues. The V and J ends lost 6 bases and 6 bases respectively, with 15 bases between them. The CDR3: CASSPSGARNEQFF. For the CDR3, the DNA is TGTGCCAGCAGCCCCTCGGGGGCGCGCAATGAGCAGTTCTTC.

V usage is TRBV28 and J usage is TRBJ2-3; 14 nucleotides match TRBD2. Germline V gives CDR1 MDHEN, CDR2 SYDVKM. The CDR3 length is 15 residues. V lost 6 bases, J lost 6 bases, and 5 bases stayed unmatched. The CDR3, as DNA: TGTGCCAGCAGGACTAGCGGGGGGGGGTTGGATACGCAGTATTTT. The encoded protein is CASRTSGGGLDTQYF.